A selection of T cell receptor beta chains follows, all from one sample in a study of Graves' ophthalmopathy and Graves' hyperthyroidism. One entry per CDR3 protein results from TCRdb running MiXCR on the multiplex PCR reads. This repertoire shows 150,000 to 200,000 distinct CDR3 sequences, around two fifths found once; its top ten account for less than 6%. Sequenced input: peripheral blood. The receptors stem from a middle-aged woman with Graves' ophthalmopathy. The CDR3 runs from the conserved cysteine through the conserved F or W. The order of the fields is V gene, clone size, D gene, CDR3 length, J gene, CDR3 protein, CDR3 DNA. D genes are given only for firm matches. Clone size, where shown, is once, few, many, or a class for clones that have expanded.

V: TRBV28
size: .
D: .
length: 14
J: TRBJ2-6
CDR3: CASSETTGANVLTF
DNA: TGTGCCAGCAGTGAAACCACGGGGGCCAACGTCCTGACTTTC

V: TRBV12-3/TRBV12-4
size: .
D: .
length: 14
J: TRBJ2-5
CDR3: CASSSGGASKTQYF
DNA: TGTGCCAGCAGTTCAGGGGGGGCCTCGAAGACCCAGTACTTC

V: TRBV7-9
size: many
D: TRBD1
length: 15
J: TRBJ1-2
CDR3: CASSSAGQGFYGYTF
DNA: TGTGCCAGCAGCTCCGCGGGACAGGGCTTCTATGGCTACACCTTC

V: TRBV28
size: .
D: .
length: 18
J: TRBJ2-7
CDR3: CASSSHTPDGRSSYEQYF
DNA: TGTGCCAGCAGTTCCCACACACCGGACGGCAGGAGCTCCTACGAGCAGTACTTC

V: TRBV7-9
size: many
D: TRBD1
length: 14
J: TRBJ1-2
CDR3: CASSAGGAYYGYTF
DNA: TGTGCCAGCAGCGCAGGGGGCGCCTACTATGGCTACACCTTC

V: TRBV28
size: .
D: .
length: 12
J: TRBJ2-7
CDR3: CASRGSLYEQYF
DNA: TGTGCCAGCAGAGGAAGCCTCTACGAGCAGTACTTC

V: TRBV7-3
size: .
D: .
length: 12
J: TRBJ2-7
CDR3: CASSPAPGEQYF
DNA: TGTGCCAGCAGCCCCGCTCCGGGGGAGCAGTACTTC

V: TRBV12-3/TRBV12-4
size: .
D: .
length: 12
J: TRBJ2-2
CDR3: CASRGRTGELFF
DNA: TGTGCCAGCAGGGGACGGACCGGGGAGCTGTTTTTT

V: TRBV6-1
size: .
D: .
length: 12
J: TRBJ1-1
CDR3: CASRTAGGEAFF
DNA: TGTGCCAGCAGGACGGCGGGGGGGGAAGCTTTCTTT

V: TRBV7-2
size: .
D: .
length: 13
J: TRBJ1-2
CDR3: CASSFPEEYGYTF
DNA: TGTGCCAGCAGCTTCCCAGAGGAGTATGGCTACACCTTC

V: TRBV6-5
size: .
D: .
length: 15
J: TRBJ1-5
CDR3: CASSYHGPGSGSQHF
DNA: TGTGCCAGCAGTTACCACGGACCGGGATCGGGGTCCCAGCATTTT

V: TRBV20-1
size: many
D: .
length: 11
J: TRBJ1-6
CDR3: CSARRVSPLHF
DNA: TGCAGTGCTAGGCGCGTTTCACCCCTCCACTTT

V: TRBV13
size: many
D: .
length: 14
J: TRBJ2-7
CDR3: CASSPIPQGYEQYF
DNA: TGTGCCAGCAGCCCAATCCCCCAGGGCTACGAGCAGTACTTC

V: TRBV7-2
size: many
D: TRBD2
length: 14
J: TRBJ2-2
CDR3: CASGPSGNTGELFF
DNA: TGTGCCAGCGGACCTAGCGGCAACACCGGGGAGCTGTTTTTT

V: TRBV6-5
size: many
D: .
length: 16
J: TRBJ2-7
CDR3: CASSYGVAGHGYEQYF
DNA: TGTGCCAGCAGTTATGGGGTGGCGGGACACGGATACGAGCAGTACTTC

V: TRBV7-9
size: .
D: .
length: 14
J: TRBJ1-1
CDR3: CASSLVGQTNEAFF
DNA: TGTGCCAGCAGCTTAGTTGGGCAGACCAATGAAGCTTTCTTT

V: TRBV11-2
size: few
D: .
length: 14
J: TRBJ2-5
CDR3: CASSFGWGGETQYF
DNA: TGTGCCAGCAGCTTCGGGTGGGGTGGGGAGACCCAGTACTTC

V: TRBV11-2
size: .
D: .
length: 13
J: TRBJ1-1
CDR3: CASSSNLNTEAFF
DNA: TGTGCCAGCAGCTCCAATTTAAACACTGAAGCTTTCTTT

V: TRBV6-5
size: many
D: TRBD1
length: 14
J: TRBJ1-6
CDR3: CASRGDRVNSPLHF
DNA: TGTGCCAGCAGGGGGGACAGGGTTAATTCACCCCTCCACTTT

V: TRBV7-2
size: .
D: .
length: 11
J: TRBJ1-6
CDR3: CASSKQGGLHF
DNA: TGTGCCAGCAGCAAACAGGGAGGCCTCCACTTT

V: TRBV27
size: .
D: .
length: 16
J: TRBJ1-2
CDR3: CASSSLTGQATYGYTF
DNA: TGTGCCAGCAGCTCCCTGACAGGCCAGGCCACGTATGGCTACACCTTC

V: TRBV9
size: .
D: .
length: 14
J: TRBJ1-5
CDR3: CASSATGTDQPQHF
DNA: TGTGCCAGCAGCGCTACAGGGACGGATCAGCCCCAGCATTTT

V: TRBV6-2/TRBV6-3
size: many
D: .
length: 11
J: TRBJ1-5
CDR3: CASSYMDIQHF
DNA: TGTGCCAGCAGTTACATGGACATCCAGCATTTT

V: TRBV30
size: .
D: .
length: 13
J: TRBJ1-1
CDR3: CAWSERPNTEAFF
DNA: TGTGCCTGGAGTGAACGACCTAACACTGAAGCTTTCTTT

V: TRBV19
size: many
D: .
length: 13
J: TRBJ2-3
CDR3: CASSTGFTDTQYF
DNA: TGTGCCAGTAGTACAGGGTTTACAGATACGCAGTATTTT

V: TRBV10-3
size: many
D: .
length: 14
J: TRBJ2-7
CDR3: CAISGRTDSYEQYF
DNA: TGTGCCATCAGTGGAAGGACAGACTCCTACGAGCAGTACTTC

V: TRBV20-1
size: many
D: .
length: 15
J: TRBJ2-7
CDR3: CSARRPGDLAYEQYF
DNA: TGCAGTGCTAGACGACCCGGAGACCTGGCGTACGAGCAGTACTTC

V: TRBV6-2/TRBV6-3
size: many
D: .
length: 14
J: TRBJ1-1
CDR3: CASSYSVGDTEAFF
DNA: TGTGCCAGCAGTTACTCGGTAGGGGACACTGAAGCTTTCTTT

V: TRBV7-2
size: many
D: .
length: 15
J: TRBJ1-2
CDR3: CASSMTGRLNYGYTF
DNA: TGTGCCAGCAGCATGACAGGACGACTTAACTATGGCTACACCTTC

V: TRBV7-2
size: .
D: .
length: 15
J: TRBJ1-3
CDR3: CASSLAWGFGNTIYF
DNA: TGTGCCAGCAGCTTAGCGTGGGGCTTCGGAAACACCATATATTTT

V: TRBV20-1
size: .
D: .
length: 12
J: TRBJ1-6
CDR3: CSARTGDSPLHF
DNA: TGCAGTGCCCGGACTGGGGATTCACCCCTCCACTTT

V: TRBV6-1
size: many
D: .
length: 14
J: TRBJ2-7
CDR3: CASSELGEAYEQYF
DNA: TGTGCCAGCAGTGAGTTGGGGGAAGCCTACGAGCAGTACTTC

V: TRBV20-1
size: .
D: TRBD2
length: 16
J: TRBJ2-7
CDR3: CSARDQRTSGKYEQYF
DNA: TGCAGTGCTAGAGATCAGCGGACTAGCGGGAAGTACGAGCAGTACTTC

V: TRBV27
size: many
D: .
length: 14
J: TRBJ2-3
CDR3: CASSLSGGRDTQYF
DNA: TGTGCCAGCAGTTTATCGGGTGGACGAGATACGCAGTATTTT

V: TRBV12-3/TRBV12-4
size: many
D: TRBD1
length: 15
J: TRBJ1-2
CDR3: CASRDRGRGNYGYTF
DNA: TGTGCCAGCAGGGACAGGGGTAGGGGAAACTATGGCTACACCTTC

V: TRBV6-2/TRBV6-3
size: .
D: .
length: 15
J: TRBJ2-7
CDR3: CASSYSPGEIYEQYF
DNA: TGTGCCAGCAGCTACTCTCCGGGAGAAATCTACGAGCAGTACTTC

V: TRBV5-1
size: many
D: .
length: 13
J: TRBJ2-7
CDR3: CASSRDPEREQYF
DNA: TGCGCCAGCAGCCGGGATCCCGAGCGCGAGCAGTACTTC

V: TRBV7-8
size: many
D: .
length: 16
J: TRBJ1-3
CDR3: CASTSGGSFSGNTIYF
DNA: TGTGCCAGCACAAGCGGAGGCAGCTTCTCTGGAAACACCATATATTTT

V: TRBV6-1
size: many
D: .
length: 14
J: TRBJ2-7
CDR3: CASSKRATAYEQYF
DNA: TGTGCCAGCAGCAAACGGGCCACGGCCTACGAGCAGTACTTC

V: TRBV6-1
size: .
D: .
length: 15
J: TRBJ2-5
CDR3: CASSEAPVGQETQYF
DNA: TGTGCCAGCAGTGAAGCCCCGGTCGGACAGGAGACCCAGTACTTC

V: TRBV6-1
size: many
D: .
length: 16
J: TRBJ1-3
CDR3: CATTAQGSDSGNTIYF
DNA: TGTGCCACAACCGCACAGGGCTCCGACTCTGGAAACACCATATATTTT